These 4 T cell receptor beta chains originate from one sample sequenced in a study of cytomegalovirus exposure and HLA in healthy donors. Measured with immunoSEQ multiplex PCR; TCRdb has only the in-frame clones, and not every one. The table lists more than 90,000 clones, around 93% of them singletons. Sequencing was performed on PBMCs. The receptors originated from a woman in her twenties or thirties in good health and CMV-seropositive.

The chain employs TRBV28 and TRBJ1-5; 7 bases are shared with TRBD1. Germline values: CDR1 MDHEN, CDR2 SYDVKM. CDR3 length equals 14 residues. The V segment lost 5 bases and the J segment 6 bases; nucleotides outside the gene matches: 7. As DNA, the CDR3 is TGTGCCAGCAGTCCCCCGACAGGGAGTCAGCCCCAGCATTTT. This encodes CASSPPTGSQPQHF.

In this sample, this clone turned up once. The V and J genes are TRBV2 and TRBJ2-3; 11 bases fit TRBD2. Germline-derived CDR1 and CDR2 are SNHLY and FYNNEI. This CDR3 contains 20 residues. V shed 7 bases and J 0 bases; nucleotides not matched to a gene: 18. CDR3 residues: CASMWGKVTSGNPSTDTQYF. DNA for the CDR3: TGTGCCAGCATGTGGGGGAAGGTGACTAGCGGGAACCCCAGCACAGATACGCAGTATTTT.

V and J are TRBV7-9 and TRBJ2-1; 12 bases are shared with TRBD2. The length of the CDR3 is 15 residues. Germline lookup yields CDR1 SEHNR and CDR2 FQNEAQ (reference sequence). The junction had 4 bases not matched to a gene; V was cut back by 5 bases and J by 5 bases. Written as DNA, the CDR3 is TGTGCCAGCAGCCAACTAGCGGGAGGTAACAATGAGCAGTTCTTC. This encodes CASSQLAGGNNEQFF.

V gene TRBV19 combines with J gene TRBJ1-1, with 7 bases lining up with TRBD1. The CDR3 covers 16 residues. CDR1 LNHDA and CDR2 SQIVND come from the germline V gene (reference sequence). The V gene end was trimmed by 5 bases and the J gene end by 0 bases; junction bases not matched to a gene: 9. This CDR3 reads CASSLGRGSLNTEAFF. CDR3 bases: TGTGCCAGTAGTTTAGGCAGGGGGTCGTTGAACACTGAAGCTTTCTTT.